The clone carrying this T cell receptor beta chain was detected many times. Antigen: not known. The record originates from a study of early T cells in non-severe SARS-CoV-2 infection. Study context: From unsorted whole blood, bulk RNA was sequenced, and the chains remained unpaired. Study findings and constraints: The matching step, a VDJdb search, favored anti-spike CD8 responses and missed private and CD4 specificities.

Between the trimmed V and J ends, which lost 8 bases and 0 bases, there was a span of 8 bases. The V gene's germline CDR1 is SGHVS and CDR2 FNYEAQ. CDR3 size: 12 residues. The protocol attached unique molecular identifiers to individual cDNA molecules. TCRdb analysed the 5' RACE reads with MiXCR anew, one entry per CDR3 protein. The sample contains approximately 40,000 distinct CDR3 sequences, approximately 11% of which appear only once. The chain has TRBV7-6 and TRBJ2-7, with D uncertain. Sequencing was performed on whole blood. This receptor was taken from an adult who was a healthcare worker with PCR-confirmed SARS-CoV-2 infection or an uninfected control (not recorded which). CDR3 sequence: CASSPSSYEQYF. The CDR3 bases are TGTGCCAGCTCCCCTAGCTCCTACGAGCAGTACTTC. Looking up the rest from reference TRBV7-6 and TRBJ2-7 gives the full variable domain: GAGVSQSPRYKVTKRGQDVALRCDPISGHVSLYWYRQALGQGPEFLTYFNYEAQQDKSGLPNDRFSAERPEGSISTLTIQRTEQRDSAMYRCASSPSSYEQYFGPGTRLTVT.